This T cell receptor beta chain was recorded in a study of graft-versus-host responses after intestinal transplantation. Germline V gene data show CDR1 as MNHEY and CDR2 as SVGAGI. This CDR3 is 13 amino acids long. Trimming cost V 2 bases and J 8 bases, with 12 bases left between them. TCRdb keeps only in-frame clones here, not all; method: immunoSEQ multiplex PCR. The repertoire holds about 97,000 clones, with 90% as singletons. The sample in question was PBMCs, obtained just under 460 days after intestinal transplant. This sequence originates from a human patient who received an intestinal transplant, so some T cells may come from the graft donor. This chain links TRBV6-5 with TRBJ1-2; D call uncertain. This chain's CDR3 is CASSYSGATGYTF. The CDR3 nucleotides are TGTGCCAGCAGTTACAGCGGCGCGACCGGCTACACCTTC.